A single sample is the source of the 14 T cell receptor beta chains below, sequenced in a study of blood T cells in healthy people across ages. The second PCR ran roughly 7 to 11 cycles with a sample-barcoded 5' primer and J-beta primers. One entry per CDR3 protein, called by TCRdb with MiXCR from the 5' RACE reads. Counted here are almost 1 million distinct CDR3 sequences, about 51% occurring once; the ten biggest clones make up roughly a fifth. The sequenced sample consisted of blood. The source of these receptors is an older woman in good health.

This chain uses TRBV4-3 with TRBJ2-7; no firm D call. V gave up 2 bases and J gave up 6 bases, with 11 bases separating them. This CDR3 contains 13 residues. Germline loops: CDR1 LGHNA, CDR2 YSLEER. CDR3 sequence: CASSQWLGLEQYF. DNA of the CDR3: TGCGCCAGCAGCCAATGGTTAGGGCTCGAGCAGTACTTC.

The chain joins TRBV19 to TRBJ2-7; D may be TRBD1 (6 bases). Germline CDR1 LNHDA, CDR2 SQIVND (reference sequence). V lost 3 bases and J lost 3, with 15 bases in between. CDR3 length equals 15 residues. This CDR3 is CASSMTGPGIYEQYF. CDR3 nucleotide sequence: TGTGCCAGTAGTATGACAGGCCCCGGGATCTACGAGCAGTACTTC.

Of note for this clonotype: This could be a read error, since a much larger clone is one nucleotide away. This chain joins TRBV10-3 and TRBJ2-7, with D hard to call. This CDR3 is built from 12 residues. Germline CDR1 reads ENHRY; CDR2 reads SYGVKD. CDR3 residues: CAISGSSHEQYF. CDR3 nucleotide sequence: TGTGCCATCAGTGGCAGCTCCCACGAGCAGTACTTC.

The rearrangement links TRBV6-2 or TRBV6-3 to TRBJ2-1, with 7 bases fitting TRBD2. Germline V CDR1 and CDR2: MNHEY, SVGEGT. Germline trimming cut 0 bases from V and 9 bases from J; bases unmatched to any gene: 11. The CDR3 totals 16 residues. Here the CDR3 DNA reads TGTGCCAGCAGTTACTCGAGTTTGGCGGGAGCCCTTGAGCAGTTCTTC. Translation gives CASSYSSLAGALEQFF.

The chain recombines TRBV20-1 with TRBJ1-5, with a weak D call TRBD1 (5 bases). Germline CDR1 DFQATT, CDR2 SNEGSKA (reference sequence). This CDR3 spans 10 amino acids. Trimming pared 6 bases from V and 8 bases from J, leaving 8 bases between. DNA for the CDR3: TGCAGTGCAGGGGTGGAGCCCCAGCATTTT. Its translation is CSAGVEPQHF.

Concerning this clonotype: An end of the junction does not agree with germline; a read error may underlie this. This chain joins TRBV27 and TRBJ2-5; D is uncertain. The CDR3 is 12 residues long. CDR1 and CDR2 from the germline V gene are MNHEY and SMNVEV (reference sequence). CDR3 loop: CASRLDQETQYF. The CDR3 nucleotides are TGTGCCAGCCGTTTAGACCAAGAGACCCAGTACTTC.

This chain uses TRBV6-5 with TRBJ1-2; D unresolved. The CDR3 consists of 14 residues. Germline-derived CDR1 and CDR2 are MNHEY and SVGAGI. The ends were cut back, 0 bases at V and 2 bases at J, with 7 bases in the middle. DNA of the CDR3: TGTGCCAGCAGTTACTCTCCCAAAAACTATGGCTACACCTTC. This gives the protein CASSYSPKNYGYTF.

The rearrangement joins TRBV14 to TRBJ2-3; 7 bases line up with TRBD1. This CDR3 is 16 amino acids long. The junction had 8 bases not matched to a gene; V was cut back by 3 bases and J by 2 bases. The V gene's germline CDR1 is SGHDN and CDR2 FVKESK. CDR3 region: CASSHSTGRLTDTQYF. The DNA for the CDR3 is TGTGCCAGCAGCCATTCGACAGGGCGTCTCACAGATACGCAGTATTTT.

The rearrangement joins TRBV7-9 to TRBJ2-1; 9 bases match TRBD2. The CDR3 totals 15 residues. V was pared by 2 bases and J by 8 bases, with 7 bases of the junction left unmatched. Germline-derived CDR1 and CDR2 are SEHNR and FQNEAQ (reference sequence). The CDR3, as DNA: TGTGCCAGCAGCTTACTTAGCGGGAGTTTGGATGAGCAGTTCTTC. Translation: CASSLLSGSLDEQFF.

The chain is built from TRBV29-1 and TRBJ2-1; 9 nucleotides align to TRBD2. CDR3 length equals 14 residues. The germline V gene encodes CDR1 SQVTM and CDR2 ANQGSEA. The J segment lost 4 bases and the V segment lost 7 bases, leaving 8 bases of the junction unmatched. The DNA for the CDR3 is TGCAGCGCTACGCGGGAGGGATTATACAATGAGCAGTTCTTC. Translating it yields CSATREGLYNEQFF.

The chain has TRBV3-1 and TRBJ2-5; D remains ambiguous. The germline V gene has CDR1 LGHDT and CDR2 YNNKEL (reference sequence). Trimming removed 4 bases from V and 11 bases from J, with 17 bases in between. The CDR3 contains 13 residues. Here the CDR3 reads CASSRQWGSEQYF. The CDR3 DNA sequence: TGTGCCAGCAGCCGTCAATGGGGATCTGAGCAGTACTTC.

The genes are TRBV3-1 and TRBJ2-3, with unresolved D. V lost 0 bases to trimming and J lost 2 bases, with 9 bases between them. The CDR3 is 15 residues long. Germline V lookup: CDR1 LGHDT, CDR2 YNNKEL (reference sequence). DNA for the CDR3: TGTGCCAGCAGCCAAGACGGTGGGGTCACAGATACGCAGTATTTT. Encoded protein: CASSQDGGVTDTQYF.

This chain links TRBV11-2 with TRBJ2-4; 11 bases align to TRBD2. The V segment lost 5 bases and the J segment 0 bases; nucleotides outside the gene matches: 6. Germline CDR1 reads SGHAT; CDR2 reads FQNNGV. The CDR3 loop spans 17 amino acids. The DNA of the CDR3 is TGTGCCAGCAGCCTAACGGGACTAGCGGTAGCCAAAAACATTCAGTACTTC. This codes for CASSLTGLAVAKNIQYF.

The CDR3 nucleotides are TGTGCCAGCAGCTTAGGGGGGCGGGTTTATTCACCCCTCCACTTT. Translating gives CASSLGGRVYSPLHF. The V gene is TRBV7-2, the J gene TRBJ1-6; maybe TRBD1 (6 bases). This CDR3 is 15 amino acids long. Per the germline V gene, CDR1 is SGHTA and CDR2 is FQGNSA. The V and J ends lost 1 base and 8 bases respectively, with 12 bases between them.